This TCR beta chain was identified in a study of CD8 T cells in ankylosing spondylitis. General study findings and limits: What appeared characteristic of ankylosing spondylitis blood was a TCR beta motif of 7 or 8 highly homologous variants.

As regards this clonotype: Its specificity is not known.

Each CDR3 protein is one row after TCRdb ran MiXCR on the 5' RACE reads. The sample lists just under 550,000 distinct CDR3 sequences; about 12% were seen once. The sequenced sample was blood, either unsorted or a sorted T cell fraction (not recorded which). This TCR derives from a male donor with ankylosing spondylitis.

CDR3 loop: CSVEAQGRGTTEAFF. CDR3 DNA sequence: TGCAGCGTTGAGGCGCAGGGCCGGGGTACCACTGAAGCTTTCTTT. The chain employs TRBV29-1 and TRBJ1-1; D perhaps matches TRBD1 (5 bases). Germline CDR1 SQVTM, CDR2 ANQGSEA. The CDR3 runs 15 residues. V lost 3 bases and J 4 bases, leaving 18 bases between the germline ends. Together with reference TRBV29-1 and TRBJ1-1, the CDR3 gives the full variable domain: SAVISQKPSRDICQRGTSLTIQCQVDSQVTMMFWYRQQPGQSLTLIATANQGSEATYESGFVIDKFPISRPNLTFSTLTVSNMSPEDSSIYLCSVEAQGRGTTEAFFGQGTRLTVV.